These 30 T cell receptor beta chains came from one sample sequenced in a study of cytomegalovirus exposure and HLA in healthy donors. In the PCR, 60 Vbeta and 13 Jbeta primers were used. Clones were read by immunoSEQ multiplex PCR, and TCRdb kept only the in-frame ones, dropping some. The data contain about 130,000 clones, over 60% of them singletons. Sequencing used PBMCs. These receptors were collected from a man aged 50 to 59 in good health and CMV-seronegative.

This clone turned up a few times. The CDR3 nucleotides are TGTGCCAGCAGCTCGCTGACAGTCTCCTACGAGCAGTACTTC. This encodes CASSSLTVSYEQYF. The genes are TRBV5-6 and TRBJ2-5; tentatively, D is TRBD1 (5 bases). The J call may be faulty, since TRBJ2-7 better matches the DNA end. This CDR3 is 14 amino acids long. CDR1 SGHDT and CDR2 YYEEEE come from the germline V gene.

The V call is TRBV5-1, the J call TRBJ1-3; TRBD1 matches 7 bases. In germline, CDR1 is SGHRS, CDR2 YFSETQ. Trimming cost V 7 bases and J 3 bases; bases outside gene matches: 10. This CDR3 is built from 15 residues. The CDR3 protein is CASAPGGTSGNTIYF. In DNA form, the CDR3 reads TGCGCCAGCGCCCCAGGGGGGACGAGTGGAAACACCATATATTTT.

The chain couples TRBV18 to TRBJ2-4, with D unclear. From germline, CDR1 is KGHSH and CDR2 LQKENI. The CDR3 is 15 residues long. The V end was cut by 0 bases, the J end by 0 bases, with 6 bases between. CDR3: CASSPPQLAKNIQYF. In DNA form, the CDR3 reads TGTGCCAGCTCACCACCGCAGTTAGCCAAAAACATTCAGTACTTC.

This rearrangement joins TRBV4-1 to TRBJ1-5, with 8 bases that match TRBD1. The germline gives CDR1 MGHRA, CDR2 YSYEKL. V was clipped by 3 bases and J by 0 bases; unmatched bases: 10. The CDR3 extends over 18 amino acids. CDR3 DNA sequence: TGCGCCAGCAGCCACCAGGACAGGGATTCTTATAGCAATCAGCCCCAGCATTTT. Encoded protein: CASSHQDRDSYSNQPQHF.

The chain joins TRBV9 to TRBJ2-3, with 8 bases fitting TRBD2. Germline V gene data show CDR1 as SGDLS and CDR2 as YYNGEE. Trimming removed 4 bases from V and 2 bases from J; junction bases left unmatched: 6. This CDR3 is 15 amino acids long. Here the CDR3 DNA reads TGTGCCAGCAGCCAGACTAGCGATAACACAGATACGCAGTATTTT. This translates into CASSQTSDNTDTQYF.

This chain connects TRBV14 to TRBJ1-1; 7 bases align to TRBD1. The CDR3 loop spans 13 amino acids. Trimming took 5 bases from V and 4 from J; bases not matched to a gene: 4. Germline assignment: CDR1 SGHDN and CDR2 FVKESK. CDR3 in amino acids: CASSSSGGTEAFF. CDR3 DNA: TGTGCCAGCAGCTCCTCAGGGGGCACTGAAGCTTTCTTT. The full variable domain, rest sourced from reference TRBV14 and TRBJ1-1, is EAGVTQFPSHSVIEKGQTVTLRCDPISGHDNLYWYRRVMGKEIKFLLHFVKESKQDESGMPNNRFLAERTGGTYSTLKVQPAELEDSGVYFCASSSSGGTEAFFGQGTRLTVV.

This clone occurred a few times. The chain is built from TRBV5-4 and TRBJ2-4; 9 bases map to TRBD2. Per germline, CDR1 SGHNT and CDR2 YYREEE (reference sequence). V lost 0 bases, J lost 6 bases, and 4 bases stayed unmatched. The CDR3 is 15 amino acids. The CDR3 reads CASSLGGGGLNIQYF. CDR3 in DNA: TGTGCCAGCAGCTTGGGCGGGGGGGGCCTAAACATTCAGTACTTC.

The V and J genes are TRBV19 and TRBJ2-5; D gene uncertain. Germline loops: CDR1 LNHDA, CDR2 SQIVND (reference sequence). The CDR3 length is 14 residues. Trimming left V 0 bases short and J 5 bases short, with 10 bases between. The chain's CDR3 is CASSIEASAETQYF. DNA of the CDR3: TGTGCCAGTAGTATAGAAGCTTCTGCGGAGACCCAGTACTTC.

The chain is built from TRBV7-9 and TRBJ1-6; a possible D gene is TRBD1 (6 bases). The CDR3 extends over 17 amino acids. V was clipped by 5 bases and J by 3 bases, with 17 bases between them. CDR1 is SEHNR, CDR2 FQNEAQ, per germline (reference sequence). The CDR3: CASSVSRRGNYNSPLHF. The DNA for the CDR3 is TGTGCCAGCAGCGTTAGTCGCAGGGGCAACTATAATTCACCCCTCCACTTT.

This clone has a single count. The chain is built from TRBV7-2 and TRBJ2-1; 7 bases fit TRBD2. The CDR3 sequence is 17 residues long. Losses at the gene ends were 2 bases for V and 0 bases for J; bases not matched to a gene: 7. The germline V gene encodes CDR1 SGHTA and CDR2 FQGNSA. The CDR3 spells CASSLSGAASSYNEQFF. CDR3 bases: TGTGCCAGCAGCTTAAGCGGGGCCGCGAGCTCCTACAATGAGCAGTTCTTC.

This clone showed up just a few times. The chain carries TRBV12-2 and TRBJ2-5; the table names TRBD2, a call not compared with the DNA. TRBV12-2 represents a pseudogene. The CDR3 runs to 17 residues. This CDR3 reads CASRLAGTSGGQETQYF. DNA for the CDR3: TGTGCAAGTCGCTTAGCCGGGACTAGCGGGGGGCAAGAGACCCAGTACTTC.

The rearrangement links TRBV15 to TRBJ2-1; 9 nucleotides align to TRBD1. Per germline, CDR1 LNHNV and CDR2 YYDKDF (reference sequence). This CDR3 is 16 amino acids long. Trimming at V came to 1 base and at J to 9 bases, leaving 10 bases not matched to a gene. In DNA, the CDR3 is TGTGCCACCAGCAGAGTATTGGGACAGGGTTCCATTGAGCAGTTCTTC. Translating gives CATSRVLGQGSIEQFF.

This chain uses TRBV28 with TRBJ1-5; D is unresolved. V dropped 6 bases and J dropped 11 bases, with 11 bases sitting between them. Germline V lookup: CDR1 MDHEN, CDR2 SYDVKM. The CDR3 totals 11 residues. For the CDR3, the DNA is TGTGCCAGCAGACTGGACTTTACCCAGCATTTT. Amino acid sequence: CASRLDFTQHF.

The V gene is TRBV9, the J gene TRBJ2-1; D perhaps matches TRBD2 (5 bases). V lost 4 bases and J 4 bases, leaving 18 bases between the germline ends. CDR3 length: 16 amino acids. CDR1 and CDR2 from the germline V gene are SGDLS and YYNGEE. The chain's CDR3 is CASSPRRGTIYNEQFF. The CDR3 DNA follows: TGTGCCAGCAGCCCCCGACGGGGTACGATTTACAATGAGCAGTTCTTC.

The chain is built from TRBV7-2 and TRBJ1-5, with a tentative D call TRBD1 (5 bases). Germline CDR1 and CDR2: SGHTA and FQGNSA. CDR3 size: 13 residues. Trimming pared 9 bases from V and 3 bases from J, leaving 12 bases between. CDR3 amino acids: CASRGEANQPQHF. CDR3 nucleotide sequence: TGTGCCAGTCGAGGGGAGGCCAATCAGCCCCAGCATTTT.

The J gene is TRBJ2-2, the V gene TRBV7-8; 9 positions match TRBD1. The CDR3 consists of 17 residues. Germline CDR1 SGHVS, CDR2 FQNEAQ. The V gene end was trimmed by 1 base and the J gene end by 4 bases; junction bases not matched to a gene: 7. This chain's CDR3 is CASSLGWGQGSTGELFF. The CDR3 DNA sequence: TGTGCCAGCAGCTTAGGATGGGGACAGGGATCCACCGGGGAGCTGTTTTTT. Supplemented by reference TRBV7-8 and TRBJ2-2, the full variable domain reads GAGVSQSPRYKVAKRGQDVALRCDPISGHVSLFWYQQALGQGPEFLTYFQNEAQLDKSGLPSDRFFAERPEGSVSTLKIQRTQQEDSAVYLCASSLGWGQGSTGELFFGEGSRLTVL.

The V and J genes are TRBV6-4 and TRBJ2-7, with 7 bases that match TRBD1. The CDR3 consists of 16 residues. The trim removed 2 bases at V and 0 bases at J, leaving 7 bases unmatched. The V gene's germline CDR1 is MRHNA and CDR2 SNTAGT. The CDR3 DNA follows: TGTGCCAGCAGTGACCCCGGGACAGTGTTCTCCTACGAGCAGTACGTC. It encodes CASSDPGTVFSYEQYV.

The rearrangement uses TRBV7-6 and TRBJ2-5; 10 bases agree with TRBD2. Germline lookup yields CDR1 SGHVS and CDR2 FNYEAQ. This CDR3 comprises 16 residues. With V trimmed by 5 bases and J by 3 bases, 9 bases remained unmatched. The CDR3 loop is CASSPSGGSIEETQYF. The DNA of the CDR3 is TGTGCCAGCAGCCCTAGCGGGGGCTCCATAGAAGAGACCCAGTACTTC.

This clone was recorded a few times. The J gene is TRBJ2-2, the V gene TRBV7-9, with a tentative D call TRBD1 (6 bases). Germline values: CDR1 SEHNR, CDR2 FQNEAQ (reference sequence). The V gene lost 5 bases and the J gene lost 6 bases, with 16 bases spanning the gap. The CDR3 extends over 15 amino acids. The CDR3 DNA sequence: TGTGCCAGCAGCCCCGGGACACTCTTTCCCGGGGAGCTGTTTTTT. It translates to CASSPGTLFPGELFF.

The CDR3 reads CASSLALYPGGTDTQYF. In DNA form, the CDR3 reads TGTGCCAGCAGCTTAGCGCTCTACCCGGGGGGCACAGATACGCAGTATTTT. The rearrangement links TRBV13 to TRBJ2-3, with D tentatively TRBD2 (6 bases). The CDR3 loop spans 17 amino acids. Germline assignment: CDR1 PRHDT and CDR2 FYEKMQ (reference sequence). Trimming pared 1 base from V and 1 base from J, leaving 15 bases between.

This chain links TRBV28 with TRBJ1-1; the match to TRBD1 covers 9 bases. V lost 6 bases and J lost 5; bases outside the gene matches: 13. This CDR3 has 16 residues. CDR1 and CDR2 from the germline V gene are MDHEN and SYDVKM. The CDR3 nucleotides read TGTGCCAGCAGCCGTGGGCCCGGACAGGGGCGAACTGAAGCTTTCTTT. This gives the protein CASSRGPGQGRTEAFF.

The sample holds one count of this clone. The gene calls are TRBV4-3 and TRBJ2-3, with 9 positions matching TRBD1. Looked up from germline, CDR1 is LGHNA and CDR2 is YSLEER. The CDR3 loop spans 16 amino acids. With V trimmed by 4 bases and J by 3 bases, 8 bases remained unmatched. The CDR3 spells CASSPEQGARTDTQYF. The CDR3 DNA follows: TGCGCCAGCAGCCCAGAACAGGGGGCACGGACAGATACGCAGTATTTT.

The chain combines TRBV7-3 with TRBJ2-2; a weak D match, TRBD2 (6 bases). Germline V gene lookup returns CDR1 SGHTA and CDR2 FQGTGA. This CDR3 has 14 amino acids. Trimming left V 6 bases short and J 6 bases short, with 14 bases between. The CDR3 DNA follows: TGTGCCAGCAGTTTTGGAGGGGTTTCCGGGGAGCTGTTTTTT. It yields the protein CASSFGGVSGELFF.

The V gene is TRBV1, the J gene TRBJ1-4; TRBD1 is taken as the D call from the table, unchecked against the DNA. TRBV1 counts as a pseudogene. The CDR3 is made up of 14 amino acids. The DNA of the CDR3 is TGCACCAGCAGCCAAGCAGGGGGAAAAGAAAAACTGTTTTTT. Protein: CTSSQAGGKEKLFF.

The gene calls are TRBV6-1 and TRBJ2-3; TRBD2 matches at 9 bases. Germline V gene data show CDR1 as MNHNS and CDR2 as SASEGT. The CDR3 runs to 14 residues. The junction had 4 bases not matched to a gene; V was cut back by 6 bases and J by 3 bases. CDR3 sequence reads: CASRRLAGTDTQYF. CDR3 DNA sequence: TGTGCCAGCAGGCGCCTAGCGGGGACAGATACGCAGTATTTT.

This chain uses TRBV25-1 with TRBJ2-1, with TRBD1 matching 12 bases. The germline gives CDR1 MGHDK, CDR2 SYGVNS. V shed 5 bases and J 9 bases; nucleotides not matched to a gene: 11. The CDR3 is 16 amino acids. CDR3 amino acids: CASSSWDRGRRSEQFF. CDR3 coding DNA: TGTGCCAGCAGTTCCTGGGACAGGGGGCGCAGGAGTGAGCAGTTCTTC.

This clone was seen once. V usage is TRBV18 and J usage is TRBJ2-6, with D possibly matching TRBD2 (5 bases). CDR1 and CDR2 from the germline V gene are KGHSH and LQKENI. This CDR3 comprises 16 residues. V was pared by 3 bases and J by 5 bases, with 14 bases between. CDR3 region: CASSPVGVRRANVLTF. CDR3 nucleotide sequence: TGTGCCAGCTCACCCGTGGGAGTCCGGCGGGCCAACGTCCTGACTTTC.

The rearrangement joins TRBV5-1 to TRBJ2-5; the match to TRBD2 covers 13 bases. Germline assignment: CDR1 SGHRS and CDR2 YFSETQ. V trimming: 4 bases; J trimming: 1 base; junction bases outside the gene matches: 4. The CDR3 runs to 16 residues. The CDR3 region has the DNA TGCGCCAGCAGCCCGGGACTAGCGGGGTTCCAAGAGACCCAGTACTTC. Amino acid sequence: CASSPGLAGFQETQYF. Using reference TRBV5-1 and TRBJ2-5 for the parts outside the CDR3, the full variable domain is KAGVTQTPRYLIKTRGQQVTLSCSPISGHRSVSWYQQTPGQGLQFLFEYFSETQRNKGNFPGRFSGRQFSNSRSEMNVSTLELGDSALYLCASSPGLAGFQETQYFGPGTRLLVL.

The CDR3 nucleotides read TGTGCCAGCAGCTTGGTCAGGGTAAACTATGGCTACACCTTC. It codes for CASSLVRVNYGYTF. The chain uses TRBV5-8 and TRBJ1-2; weak D call: TRBD1 (5 bases). V lost 0 bases, J lost 2 bases, and 8 bases lay in between. The CDR3 spans 14 residues. The germline V gene has CDR1 SGHTS and CDR2 YDEGEE.

The chain employs TRBV7-2 and TRBJ2-7, with D possibly TRBD1 on 6 matching bases. V was pared by 5 bases and J by 0 bases, with 23 bases between. This CDR3 has 18 residues. CDR1 is SGHTA and CDR2 is FQGNSA in the germline V gene. CDR3 amino acids: CASSHDTDSRQVSYEQYF. The CDR3 bases are TGTGCCAGCAGCCATGATACGGACAGTCGCCAAGTCTCCTACGAGCAGTACTTC.